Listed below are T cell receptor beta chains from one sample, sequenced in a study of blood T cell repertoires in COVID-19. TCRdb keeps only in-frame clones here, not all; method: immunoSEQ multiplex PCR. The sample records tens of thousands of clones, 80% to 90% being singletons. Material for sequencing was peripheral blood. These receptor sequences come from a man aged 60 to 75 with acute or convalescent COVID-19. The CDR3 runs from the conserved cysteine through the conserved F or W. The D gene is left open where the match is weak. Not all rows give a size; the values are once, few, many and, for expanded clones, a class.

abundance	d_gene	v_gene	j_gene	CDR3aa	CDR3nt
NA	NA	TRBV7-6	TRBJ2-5	CASSLVDLGWRQTQYF	TGTGCAAGCAGCTTAGTAGATCTGGGTTGGAGGCAGACCCAGTACTTC
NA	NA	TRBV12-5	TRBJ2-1	CASGLVQTGINEQFF	TGTGCTAGTGGTTTGGTACAGACGGGGATCAATGAGCAGTTCTTC
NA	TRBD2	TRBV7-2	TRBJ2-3	CASSLGPGGTDTQYF	TGTGCCAGCAGCTTAGGCCCCGGGGGGACAGATACGCAGTATTTT
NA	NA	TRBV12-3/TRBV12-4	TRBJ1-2	CASSLQTLGGYTF	TGTGCCAGCAGTTTACAGACTCTCGGCGGCTACACCTTC
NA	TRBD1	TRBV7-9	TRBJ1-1	CASSLDRQGNLWTNEAFF	TGTGCCAGCAGCTTAGATAGACAGGGTAACTTGTGGACCAATGAAGCTTTCTTT
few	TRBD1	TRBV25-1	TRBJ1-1	CASARQGTMNTEAFF	TGTGCCAGCGCCAGACAGGGGACTATGAACACTGAAGCTTTCTTT
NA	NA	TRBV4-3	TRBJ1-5	CASSQTPGDQPQHF	TGCGCCAGCAGCCAAACCCCGGGGGATCAGCCCCAGCATTTT
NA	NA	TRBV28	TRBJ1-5	CASSLEKGRKYGNQPQHF	TGTGCCAGCAGTTTAGAAAAGGGGAGGAAGTATGGCAATCAGCCCCAGCATTTT
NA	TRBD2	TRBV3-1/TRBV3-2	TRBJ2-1	CASSQVWSGGNNEQFF	TGTGCCAGCAGCCAAGTTTGGAGCGGGGGGAACAATGAGCAGTTCTTC
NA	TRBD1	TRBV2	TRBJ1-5	CASTEGGRGQFEVPQHF	TGTGCCAGCACCGAAGGCGGCAGGGGGCAGTTCGAGGTGCCCCAGCATTTT
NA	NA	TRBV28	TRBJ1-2	CASMGTRGIYGYTF	TGTGCCAGCATGGGGACCAGGGGAATCTATGGCTACACCTTC
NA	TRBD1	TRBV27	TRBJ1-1	CASTPLGGLGTEAFF	TGTGCCAGCACTCCCCTAGGGGGCTTGGGCACTGAAGCTTTCTTT
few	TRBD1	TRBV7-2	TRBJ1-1	CASSLQGMNTEAFF	TGTGCCAGCAGCCTACAGGGGATGAACACTGAAGCTTTCTTT
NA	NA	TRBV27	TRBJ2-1	CASSLAGNEQFF	TGTGCCAGCAGTTTGGCGGGGAATGAGCAGTTCTTC
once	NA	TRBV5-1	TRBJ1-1	CASSGVTGNTEAFF	TGCGCCAGCAGCGGCGTGACAGGAAACACTGAAGCTTTCTTT
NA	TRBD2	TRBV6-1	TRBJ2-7	CASSEVRASGGSYEQYF	TGTGCCAGCAGTGAAGTTCGGGCTAGCGGGGGGTCCTACGAGCAGTACTTC
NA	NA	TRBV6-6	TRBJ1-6	CAGSRDSGSPLHF	TGTGCCGGATCCCGAGATAGCGGTTCACCCCTCCACTTT
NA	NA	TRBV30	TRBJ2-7	CAWSGTLGSSYEQYF	TGTGCCTGGAGTGGAACGTTAGGGAGCTCCTACGAGCAGTACTTC
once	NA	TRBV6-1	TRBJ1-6	CASSEATPRDSPLHF	TGTGCCAGCAGTGAAGCGACCCCCAGGGATTCACCCCTCCACTTT
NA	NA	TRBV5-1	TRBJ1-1	CASKKGGAFPEAFF	TGCGCCAGCAAGAAGGGCGGGGCTTTTCCTGAAGCTTTCTTT
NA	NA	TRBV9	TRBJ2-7	CASSDSDRFPYEQYF	TGTGCCAGCAGCGACTCCGACAGGTTCCCCTACGAGCAGTACTTC
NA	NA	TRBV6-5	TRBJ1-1	CATSWDWTNTEAFF	TGTGCCACGTCCTGGGACTGGACGAACACTGAAGCTTTCTTT
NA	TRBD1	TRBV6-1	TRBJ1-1	CASSEGTGLEAFF	TGTGCCAGCAGTGAAGGGACAGGGCTAGAAGCTTTCTTT
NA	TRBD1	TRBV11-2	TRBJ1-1	CASSPDRDLAEAFF	TGTGCCAGCAGCCCGGACAGGGACCTTGCTGAAGCTTTCTTT
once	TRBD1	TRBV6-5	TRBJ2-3	CASSPQGRQADTQYF	TGTGCCAGCAGTCCACAGGGGAGACAAGCAGATACGCAGTATTTT
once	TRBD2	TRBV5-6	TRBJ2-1	CASSLEAGGYNEQFF	TGTGCCAGCAGCTTGGAGGCGGGGGGCTACAATGAGCAGTTCTTC
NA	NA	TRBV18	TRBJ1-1	CASRWARNTEAFF	TGTGCCAGCCGCTGGGCACGGAACACTGAAGCTTTCTTT
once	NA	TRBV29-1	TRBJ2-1	CSVDNIHRSSYNEQFF	TGCAGCGTTGATAACATTCACAGGTCCTCCTACAATGAGCAGTTCTTC
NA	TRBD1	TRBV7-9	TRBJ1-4	CASSRGQGSKLFF	TGTGCCAGCAGTCGAGGACAGGGTTCGAAACTGTTTTTT